This is a list of T cell receptor beta chains from one sample in a study of CD8+ T cells in alopecia areata. The assay was immunoSEQ multiplex PCR, and TCRdb's table has in-frame clones only and misses some. The table records 190,000 or so clones, around 60% of them present only once. Source: CD8+ T cells sorted from blood, taken at week 24, from a patient treated with tofacitinib. The receptors originated from a human donor with alopecia areata. CDR3s include the opening cysteine and the closing phenylalanine or tryptophan.

TRBJ2-6 TRBV2 CASSEWGAGANVLTF
TRBJ2-1 TRBV5-6 CASSARFGQGAYYNEQFF
TRBJ2-7 TRBV20-1 CSATTGVEQYF
TRBJ2-1 TRBV27 CASTERGQGNEQFF
TRBJ2-7 TRBV5-6 CASSFGLAGGSSYEQYF
TRBJ2-5 TRBV5-1 CASSLLFEENQYQETQYF
TRBJ2-7 TRBV4-1 CASSQVGTYEQYF
TRBJ1-5 TRBV12-5 CASGQGQGNQPQHF
TRBJ2-7 TRBV6-4 CASSDSSGEQYF
TRBJ1-4 TRBV7-9 CASTNGGVSEKLFF
TRBJ2-3 TRBV27 CASSTTSSTDTQYF
TRBJ2-1 TRBV5-6 CASSFGGNEQFF
TRBJ1-5 TRBV5-6 CASSLASGGSQPQHF
TRBJ1-2 TRBV29-1 CSVAAGLANYGYTF
TRBJ1-2 TRBV5-6 CASSGQNYGYTF
TRBJ1-2 TRBV5-1 CASSLADREANYGYTF
TRBJ1-5 TRBV13 CASSQQGAGQPQHF
TRBJ2-2 TRBV13 CASSSNTGELFF
TRBJ1-3 TRBV5-6 CASSPGEVNTIYF
TRBJ2-5 TRBV4-1 CASSQEGGETQYF